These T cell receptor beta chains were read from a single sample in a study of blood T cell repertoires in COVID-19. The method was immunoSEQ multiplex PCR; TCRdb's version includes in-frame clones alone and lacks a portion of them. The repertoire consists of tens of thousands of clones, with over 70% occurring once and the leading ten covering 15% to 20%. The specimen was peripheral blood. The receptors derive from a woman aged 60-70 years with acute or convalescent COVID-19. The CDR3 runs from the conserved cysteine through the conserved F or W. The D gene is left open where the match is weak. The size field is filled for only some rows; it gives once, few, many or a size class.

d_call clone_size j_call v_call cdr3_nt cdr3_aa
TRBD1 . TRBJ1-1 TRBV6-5 TGTGCCAGCAACGCACAGGGGGCAAGTGGTACTGAAGCTTTCTTT CASNAQGASGTEAFF
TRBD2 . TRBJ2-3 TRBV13 TGTGCCAGCAGCTTAGGGATGGGAGGGTCACCAGATACGCAGTATTTT CASSLGMGGSPDTQYF
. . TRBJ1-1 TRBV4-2 TGTGCCAGCAGCCGGGGCAGACCTCTGAACACTGAAGCTTTCTTT CASSRGRPLNTEAFF
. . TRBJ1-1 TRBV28 TGTGCCAGCAGCTTGCGGGGGGGTTACACTGAAGCTTTCTTT CASSLRGGYTEAFF
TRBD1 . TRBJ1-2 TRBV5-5 TGTGCCAGCAGCCTGACCGGACAGGGCATATACACCTTC CASSLTGQGIYTF
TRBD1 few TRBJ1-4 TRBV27 TGTGCCAGCAGTTTATCGGACAGGGTGGGTGAAAAACTGTTTTTT CASSLSDRVGEKLFF
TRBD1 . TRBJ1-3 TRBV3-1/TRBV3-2 TGTGCCAGCAGCCAATTAACAGGGGACTCTGGAAACACCATATATTTT CASSQLTGDSGNTIYF
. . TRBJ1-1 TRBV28 TGTGCCAGCAGTAACAGGTGGACTGAAGCTTTCTTT CASSNRWTEAFF
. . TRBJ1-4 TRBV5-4 TGTGCCAGCAGCCCGACGGGAACCACTAATGAAAAACTGTTTTTT CASSPTGTTNEKLFF
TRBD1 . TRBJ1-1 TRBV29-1 TGCAGTACAGGGGGTTTAGCCACTGAAGCTTTCTTT CSTGGLATEAFF
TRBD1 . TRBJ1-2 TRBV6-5 TGTGCCAGCAGAATCGGACAGGGCTATGGCTACACCTTC CASRIGQGYGYTF
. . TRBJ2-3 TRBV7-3 TGTGCCAGCAGCCGCGAGGTGGCGTCCACAGATACGCAGTATTTT CASSREVASTDTQYF
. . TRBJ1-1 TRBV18 TGTGCCAGCTCACTGAGCCCGAACACTGAAGCTTTCTTT CASSLSPNTEAFF
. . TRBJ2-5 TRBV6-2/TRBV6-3 TGTGCCAGCAGTCCCCAGGGTACCGAGACCCAGTACTTC CASSPQGTETQYF
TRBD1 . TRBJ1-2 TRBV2 TGTGCCAGCAGTGAGGGACAGGGGTTTGGCTACACCTTC CASSEGQGFGYTF
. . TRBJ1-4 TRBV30 TGTGCCTGGAGTCGGCGGGGGGAAAAACTGTTTTTT CAWSRRGEKLFF
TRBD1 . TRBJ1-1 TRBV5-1 TGCGCCAGCAGCCTAACAGGGGCGAACACTGAAGCTTTCTTT CASSLTGANTEAFF
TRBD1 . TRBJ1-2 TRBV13 TGTGCCAGCAGCTTAGGCAGGGACAGGTGGACGGGGGGCTACACCTTC CASSLGRDRWTGGYTF
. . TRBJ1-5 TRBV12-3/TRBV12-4 TGTGCCAGCGCTCGGGGGGATTATCAGCCCCAGCATTTT CASARGDYQPQHF
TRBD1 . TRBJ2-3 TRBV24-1 TGTGCCACCAGTGATACGACAGGGCCGCAGTATTTT CATSDTTGPQYF
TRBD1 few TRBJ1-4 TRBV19 TGTGCCAGTAGTTACAGACAGGGGACTAATGAAAAACTGTTTTTT CASSYRQGTNEKLFF
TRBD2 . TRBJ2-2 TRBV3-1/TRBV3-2 TGTGCCAGCAGCGGACTAGCGGCCTACACCGGGGAGCTGTTTTTT CASSGLAAYTGELFF
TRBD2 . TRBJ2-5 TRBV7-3 TGTGCCAGCAGCGGGGGGGTGCTAGAGACCCAGTACTTC CASSGGVLETQYF
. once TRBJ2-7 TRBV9 TGTGCCAGCAGCGCCGGCCCCGGGACAAGAGGTTACGAGCAGTACTTC CASSAGPGTRGYEQYF
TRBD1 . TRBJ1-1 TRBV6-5 TGTGCCAGCAGAAGACCGGGACAGATGAACACTGAAGCTTTCTTT CASRRPGQMNTEAFF
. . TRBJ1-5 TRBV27 TGTGCCAGCAGAGGGCCAGGGGAACAGCCCCAGCATTTT CASRGPGEQPQHF
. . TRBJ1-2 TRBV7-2 TGTGCCAGCAGCCTAATCGTCCCGACGACGGACTTCTATGGCTACACCTTC CASSLIVPTTDFYGYTF
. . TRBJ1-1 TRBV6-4 TGTGCCAGCAAAAACAGCTTTAACACTGAAGCTTTCTTT CASKNSFNTEAFF
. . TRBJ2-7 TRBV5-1 TGCGCCAGCAGCTTGAGCGGGACAAGCTCCTACGAGCAGTACTTC CASSLSGTSSYEQYF
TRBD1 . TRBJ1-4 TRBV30 TGTGCCTGGAGTACGGCAGGGGGAAGCACTGGTGAAAAACTGTTTTTT CAWSTAGGSTGEKLFF
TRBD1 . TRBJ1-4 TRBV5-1 TGCGCCAGCAGCACCGGACAGGGAGGTGAAAAACTGTTTTTT CASSTGQGGEKLFF
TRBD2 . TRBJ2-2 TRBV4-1 TGCGCCAGCAGCCAAGAGGCTAGCGGGGCAAACACCGGGGAGCTGTTTTTT CASSQEASGANTGELFF
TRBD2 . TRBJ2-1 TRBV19 TGTGCCAGTAGTCCGCACGGTCCGGTAGCGGGGGATTACAATGAGCAGTTCTTC CASSPHGPVAGDYNEQFF
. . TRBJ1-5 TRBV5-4 TGTGCCAGCAGCCTTGGCATGGGCAATCAGCCCCAGCATTTT CASSLGMGNQPQHF
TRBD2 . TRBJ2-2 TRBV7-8 TGTGCCAGCAGCTTAGGGGGACTAGTTGGTATGGCCGGGGAGCTGTTTTTT CASSLGGLVGMAGELFF
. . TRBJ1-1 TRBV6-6 TGTGCCAGCACCCTCCGCGCCAACACTGAAGCTTTCTTT CASTLRANTEAFF
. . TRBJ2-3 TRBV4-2 TGTGCCAGCAGCCAAGTTAGCAGTAGCACAGATACGCAGTATTTT CASSQVSSSTDTQYF
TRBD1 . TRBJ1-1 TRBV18 TGTGCCAGCTCCCAGACAGGGGGGAACACTGAAGCTTTCTTT CASSQTGGNTEAFF
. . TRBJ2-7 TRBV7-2 TGTGCCAGCAGCTTCCATAGTGCGACAGTCTACGAGCAGTACTTC CASSFHSATVYEQYF
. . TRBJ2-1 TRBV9 TGTGCCAGCAGCGTAGCGGGTAATGAGCAGTTCTTC CASSVAGNEQFF
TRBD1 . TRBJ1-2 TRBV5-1 TGCGCCAGCAGGGGACAGGGGGCAGGGGATGGCTACACCTTC CASRGQGAGDGYTF
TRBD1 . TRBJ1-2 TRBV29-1 TGCAGCGTTCTACAAGGGACAGGGGGTGGCTACACCTTC CSVLQGTGGGYTF
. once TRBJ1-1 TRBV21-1 TGTGCCAGGCCAGGGACAGGGATGAATTTGGCTGAAGCTTTCTTT CARPGTGMNLAEAFF
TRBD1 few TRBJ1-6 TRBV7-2 TGTGCCAGCAGCTTAATGGGACAGGGTAGTGGTTCACCCCTCCACTTT CASSLMGQGSGSPLHF
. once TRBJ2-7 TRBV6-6 TGTGCCAGCAGTCCCCTTCCGGACGAGCAGTACTTC CASSPLPDEQYF
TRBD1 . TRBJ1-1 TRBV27 TGTGCCAGCAGACTTATGACAGGGGCGGACACTGAAGCTTTCTTT CASRLMTGADTEAFF
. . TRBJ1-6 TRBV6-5 TGTGCCAGCAGGGGGACAATGAATTCACCCCTCCACTTT CASRGTMNSPLHF
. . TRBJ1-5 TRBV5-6 TGTGCCAGCAGCTTCTCTGGAGGGGTCTTCAATCAGCCCCAGCATTTT CASSFSGGVFNQPQHF
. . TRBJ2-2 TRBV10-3 TGTGCCATCAGGAGCACCGGGGAGCTGTTTTTT CAIRSTGELFF
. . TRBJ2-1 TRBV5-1 TGCGCCAGCAGCTTGACAGGGCCTTCCTACAATGAGCAGTTCTTC CASSLTGPSYNEQFF
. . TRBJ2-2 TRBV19 TGTGCCAGTAGTTCATTCCAGTGGGAGCTGTTTTTT CASSSFQWELFF
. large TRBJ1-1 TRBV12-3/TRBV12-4 TGTGCCAGCAGCCGGGGAAAGACTGAAGCTTTCTTT CASSRGKTEAFF
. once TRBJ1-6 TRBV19 TGTGCCAGTAGTATAGCGCGGGGTGGTAATTCACCCCTCCACTTT CASSIARGGNSPLHF
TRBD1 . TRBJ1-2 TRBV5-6 TGTGCCAGCAGCACACCGGGACAGTCCGACTATGGCTACACCTTC CASSTPGQSDYGYTF
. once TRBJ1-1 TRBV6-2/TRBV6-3 TGTGCCAGCAGTTACTCGACCGGACAGATGGCTTTCTTT CASSYSTGQMAFF
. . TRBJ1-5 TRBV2 TGTGCCAGCAGGGGAGGCTCAAGAAATCAGCCCCAGCATTTT CASRGGSRNQPQHF
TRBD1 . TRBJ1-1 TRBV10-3 TGTGCCATCAGGGGGACAGGGCGAAACACTGAAGCTTTCTTT CAIRGTGRNTEAFF
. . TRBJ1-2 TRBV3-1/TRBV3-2 TGTGCCAGCAGTTCTACAGGGATCCTTGGCTACACCTTC CASSSTGILGYTF